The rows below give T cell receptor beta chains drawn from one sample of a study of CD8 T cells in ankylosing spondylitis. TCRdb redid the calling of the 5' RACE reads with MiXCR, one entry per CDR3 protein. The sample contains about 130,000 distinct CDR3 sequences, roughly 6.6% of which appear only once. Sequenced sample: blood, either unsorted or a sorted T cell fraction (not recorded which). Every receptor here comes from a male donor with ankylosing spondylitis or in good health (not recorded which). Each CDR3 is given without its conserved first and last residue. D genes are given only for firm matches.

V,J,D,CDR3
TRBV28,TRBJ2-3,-,ASSYADGKGDTQY
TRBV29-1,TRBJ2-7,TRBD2,SVGHKLALDEQY
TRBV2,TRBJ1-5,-,ASRRDGDRQPQH
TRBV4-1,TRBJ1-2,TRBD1,ASSQMRDRGDGYT
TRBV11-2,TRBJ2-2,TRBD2,ASSLEGIAGLPNTGELF
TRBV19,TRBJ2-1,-,ASSIDQRFGEQF
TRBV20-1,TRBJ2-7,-,SAREGEQY
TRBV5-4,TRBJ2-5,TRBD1,ASSLRGGLETQY
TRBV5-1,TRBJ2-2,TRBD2,ASSREGSGTGELF
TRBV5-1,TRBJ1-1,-,ASSLPGSGTEAF
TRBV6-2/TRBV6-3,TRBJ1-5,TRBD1,ASRPDRAPSNQPQH
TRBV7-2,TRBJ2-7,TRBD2,ASSLDVGRGEQY
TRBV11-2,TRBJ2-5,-,ASTSYWGTETQY
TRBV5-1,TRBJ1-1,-,ASSLAITGQKAF
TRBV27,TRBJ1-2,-,ASRTVTQGRGIYGYT
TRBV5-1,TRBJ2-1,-,ASSKGQSSSYNEQF
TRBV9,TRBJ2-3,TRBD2,ASSVATSRDTQY
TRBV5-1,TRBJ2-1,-,ASREGGYEQF
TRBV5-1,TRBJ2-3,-,ASTQDRGTFSDTQY
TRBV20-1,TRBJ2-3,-,SARSAQDLTTDTQY
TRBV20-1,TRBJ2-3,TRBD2,SARAQRGWSTDTQY
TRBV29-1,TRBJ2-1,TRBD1,SVVQGTDEQF
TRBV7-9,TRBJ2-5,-,ASIRAGAEETQY
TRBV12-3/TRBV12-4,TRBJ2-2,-,ASTRGQNTGELF
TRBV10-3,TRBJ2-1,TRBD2,AISESTQLAAYNEQF
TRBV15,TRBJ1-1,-,ATSRPSGQENTEAF
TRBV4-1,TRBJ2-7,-,ASSQARPQGPYEQY
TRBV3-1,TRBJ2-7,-,ASSQVPDYEQY
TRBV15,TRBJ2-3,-,ATSRPLGGGNTDTQY
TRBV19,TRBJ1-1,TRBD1,ASGTDFEAF
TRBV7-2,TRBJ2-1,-,ASSLFEGGQF
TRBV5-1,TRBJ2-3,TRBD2,ASSPRASGGTDTQY
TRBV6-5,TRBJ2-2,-,ASSYSRGDGAGELF
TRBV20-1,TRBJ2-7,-,SASLGFLSYEQY
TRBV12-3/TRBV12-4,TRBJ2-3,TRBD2,ASSSQTSGRAADTQY
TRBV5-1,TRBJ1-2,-,ASSAGQGGPRDGYT
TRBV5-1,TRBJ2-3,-,ASGGSGQRTDTQY
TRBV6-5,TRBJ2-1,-,ASSYGGKWEQF
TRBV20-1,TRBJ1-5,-,SAIGTSLQRQPQH
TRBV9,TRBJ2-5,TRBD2,ASSVLLSGGAWETQY
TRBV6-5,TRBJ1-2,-,ASVRASQDYGYT
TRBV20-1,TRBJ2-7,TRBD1,SALTGRMGEQY
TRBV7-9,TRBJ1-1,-,ASSLAWQQNTEAF
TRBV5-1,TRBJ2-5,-,ASSLGTLIGSQY
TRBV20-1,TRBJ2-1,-,SAPFLRVSYNEQF
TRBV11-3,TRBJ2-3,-,ASSLVRGADTQY
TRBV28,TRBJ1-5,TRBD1,ASSLGTGGGPQH
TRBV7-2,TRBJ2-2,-,ASSFGQMNTGELF
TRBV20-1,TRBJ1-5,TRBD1,SASTPQGHQPQH
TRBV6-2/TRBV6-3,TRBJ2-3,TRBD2,ASSLDGGGSTDTQY
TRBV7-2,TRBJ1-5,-,ASSFGEFQPQH
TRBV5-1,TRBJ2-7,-,ASSFGFVRRDYEQY
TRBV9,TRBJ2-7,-,ASSPRIGFGPSSYEQY